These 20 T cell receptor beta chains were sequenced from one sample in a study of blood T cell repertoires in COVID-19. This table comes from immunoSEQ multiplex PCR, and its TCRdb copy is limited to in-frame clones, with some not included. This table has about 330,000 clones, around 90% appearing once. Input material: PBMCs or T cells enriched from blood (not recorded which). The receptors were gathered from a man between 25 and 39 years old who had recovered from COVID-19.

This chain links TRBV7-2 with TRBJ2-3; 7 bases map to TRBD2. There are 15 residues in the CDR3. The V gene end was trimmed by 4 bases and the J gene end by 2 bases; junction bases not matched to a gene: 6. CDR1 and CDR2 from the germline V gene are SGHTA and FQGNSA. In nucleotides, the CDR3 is TGTGCCAGCAGCTCTCAGGGAGGGCACACAGATACGCAGTATTTT. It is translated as CASSSQGGHTDTQYF.

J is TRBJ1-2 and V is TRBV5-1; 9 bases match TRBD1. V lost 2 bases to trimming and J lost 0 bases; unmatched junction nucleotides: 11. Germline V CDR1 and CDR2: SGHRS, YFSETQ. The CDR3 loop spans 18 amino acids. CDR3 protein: CASSFLPGQGRANYGYTF. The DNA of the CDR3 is TGCGCCAGCAGCTTCTTACCGGGACAGGGTCGGGCTAACTATGGCTACACCTTC.

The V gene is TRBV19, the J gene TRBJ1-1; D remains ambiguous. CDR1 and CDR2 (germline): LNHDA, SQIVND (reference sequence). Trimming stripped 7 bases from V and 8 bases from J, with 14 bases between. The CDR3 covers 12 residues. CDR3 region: CASTETGREAFF. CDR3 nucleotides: TGTGCCAGTACCGAAACCGGGAGAGAAGCTTTCTTT.

The CDR3 region is CASSFAGTGGLGQPQHF. The DNA for the CDR3 is TGTGCCAGCAGCTTCGCCGGGACAGGGGGATTGGGTCAGCCCCAGCATTTT. V gene TRBV7-9 combines with J gene TRBJ1-5; TRBD1 matches 11 bases. This CDR3 comprises 17 residues. Germline CDR1 SEHNR, CDR2 FQNEAQ (reference sequence). V was clipped by 3 bases and J by 6 bases; unmatched bases: 10.

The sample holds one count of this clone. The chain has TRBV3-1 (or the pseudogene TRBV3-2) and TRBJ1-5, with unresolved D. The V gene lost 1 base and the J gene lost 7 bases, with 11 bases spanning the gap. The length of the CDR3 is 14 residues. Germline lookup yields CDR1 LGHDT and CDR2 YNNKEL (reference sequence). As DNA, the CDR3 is TGTGCCAGCAGCCAAGCTAGCTCGACCCAGCCCCAGCATTTT. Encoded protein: CASSQASSTQPQHF.

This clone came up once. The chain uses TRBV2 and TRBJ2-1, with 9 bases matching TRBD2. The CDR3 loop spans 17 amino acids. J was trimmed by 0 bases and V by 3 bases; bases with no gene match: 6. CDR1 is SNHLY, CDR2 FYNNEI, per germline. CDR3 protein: CASSEVGLAPSYNEQFF. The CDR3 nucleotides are TGTGCCAGCAGTGAGGTCGGACTAGCGCCCTCCTACAATGAGCAGTTCTTC.

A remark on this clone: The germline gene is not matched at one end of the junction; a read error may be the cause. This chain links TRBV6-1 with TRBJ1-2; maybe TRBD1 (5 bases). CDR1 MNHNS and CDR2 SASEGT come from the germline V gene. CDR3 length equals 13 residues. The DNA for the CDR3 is TGTGCCAGCAGTGAAACGGCAGGGCGCTCTCCCGTCTTC. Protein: CASSETAGRSPVF.

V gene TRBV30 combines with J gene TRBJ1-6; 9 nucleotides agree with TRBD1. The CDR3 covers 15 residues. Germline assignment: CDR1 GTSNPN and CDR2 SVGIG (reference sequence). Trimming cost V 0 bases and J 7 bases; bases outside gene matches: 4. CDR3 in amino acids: CAWSVGTGRNSPLHF. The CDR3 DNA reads TGTGCCTGGAGTGTAGGGACAGGGCGGAATTCACCCCTCCACTTT.

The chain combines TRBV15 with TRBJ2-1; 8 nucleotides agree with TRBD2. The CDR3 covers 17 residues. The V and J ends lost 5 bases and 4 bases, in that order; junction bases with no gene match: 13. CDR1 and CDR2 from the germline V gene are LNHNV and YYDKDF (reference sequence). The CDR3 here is CATSGHRGGKKYNEQFF. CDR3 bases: TGTGCCACCAGCGGCCATCGGGGGGGGAAAAAATACAATGAGCAGTTCTTC.

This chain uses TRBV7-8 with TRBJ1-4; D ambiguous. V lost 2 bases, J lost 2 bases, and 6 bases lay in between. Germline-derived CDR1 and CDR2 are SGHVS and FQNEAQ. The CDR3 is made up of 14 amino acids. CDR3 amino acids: CASSLSVTNEKLFF. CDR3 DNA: TGTGCCAGCAGCTTATCCGTGACTAATGAAAAACTGTTTTTT.

CDR3 loop: CASSPDPFGQPQHF. CDR3 nucleotides: TGTGCCAGCAGCCCCGACCCTTTCGGGCAGCCCCAGCATTTT. This sequence joins TRBV3-1 (or the pseudogene TRBV3-2) and TRBJ1-5; no clear D gene. There are 14 residues in the CDR3. Between the trimmed V and J ends, which lost 4 bases and 7 bases, there was a span of 14 bases. Per germline, CDR1 LGHDT and CDR2 YNNKEL (reference sequence).

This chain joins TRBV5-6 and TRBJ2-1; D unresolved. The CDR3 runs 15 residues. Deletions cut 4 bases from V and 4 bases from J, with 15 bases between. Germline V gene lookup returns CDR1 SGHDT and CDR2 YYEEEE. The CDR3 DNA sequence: TGTGCCAGCAGCGTAGGCGGCTCCCTTTACAATGAGCAGTTCTTC. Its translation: CASSVGGSLYNEQFF.

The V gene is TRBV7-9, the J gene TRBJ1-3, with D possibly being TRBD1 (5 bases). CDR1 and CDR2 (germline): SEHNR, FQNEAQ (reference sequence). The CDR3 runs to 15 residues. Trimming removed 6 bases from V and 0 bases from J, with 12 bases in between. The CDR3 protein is CASSQGHSSGNTIYF. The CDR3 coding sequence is TGTGCCAGCAGTCAAGGACACAGCTCTGGAAACACCATATATTTT.

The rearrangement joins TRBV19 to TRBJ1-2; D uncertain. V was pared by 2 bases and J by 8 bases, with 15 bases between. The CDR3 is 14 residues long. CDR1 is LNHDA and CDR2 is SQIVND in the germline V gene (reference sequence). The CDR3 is CASSIKVVTGGYTF. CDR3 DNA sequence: TGTGCCAGTAGTATAAAGGTGGTTACGGGGGGCTACACCTTC. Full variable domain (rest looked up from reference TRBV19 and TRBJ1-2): DGGITQSPKYLFRKEGQNVTLSCEQNLNHDAMYWYRQDPGQGLRLIYYSQIVNDFQKGDIAEGYSVSREKKESFPLTVTSAQKNPTAFYLCASSIKVVTGGYTFGSGTRLTVV.

The chain's CDR3 is CASSEWRAGRYEQYF. DNA of the CDR3: TGTGCCAGCAGTGAATGGCGGGCTGGGAGGTACGAGCAGTACTTC. The rearrangement joins TRBV6-1 to TRBJ2-7; a possible D gene is TRBD2 (6 bases). CDR3 length: 15 amino acids. Trimming stripped 2 bases from V and 4 bases from J, with 15 bases between. Germline V CDR1 and CDR2: MNHNS, SASEGT.

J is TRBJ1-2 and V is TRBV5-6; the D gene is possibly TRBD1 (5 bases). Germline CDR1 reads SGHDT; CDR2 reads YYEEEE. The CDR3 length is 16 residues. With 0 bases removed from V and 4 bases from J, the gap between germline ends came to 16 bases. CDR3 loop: CASSLDLGGASYGYTF. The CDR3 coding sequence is TGTGCCAGCAGCTTGGATCTGGGAGGGGCTAGCTATGGCTACACCTTC.

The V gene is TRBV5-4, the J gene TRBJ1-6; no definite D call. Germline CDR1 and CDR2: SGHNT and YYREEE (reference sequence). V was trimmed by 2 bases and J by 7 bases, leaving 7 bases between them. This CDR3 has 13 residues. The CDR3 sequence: CASSFFANSPLHF. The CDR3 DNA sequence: TGTGCCAGCAGCTTCTTCGCGAATTCACCCCTCCACTTT.

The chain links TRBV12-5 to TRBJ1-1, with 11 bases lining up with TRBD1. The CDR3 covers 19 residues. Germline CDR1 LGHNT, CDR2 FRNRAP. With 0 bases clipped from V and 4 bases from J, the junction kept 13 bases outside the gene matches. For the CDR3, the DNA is TGTGCTAGTGGTTTGGTACGGGGACGCGGGGACAGGGGGGTCACTGAAGCTTTCTTT. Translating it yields CASGLVRGRGDRGVTEAFF.

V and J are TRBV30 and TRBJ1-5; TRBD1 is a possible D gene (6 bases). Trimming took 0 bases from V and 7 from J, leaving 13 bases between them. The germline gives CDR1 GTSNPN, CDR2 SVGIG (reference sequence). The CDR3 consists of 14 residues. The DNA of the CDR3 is TGTGCCTGGAGTGTAGGGGGGGTTAGGCAGCCCCAGCATTTT. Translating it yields CAWSVGGVRQPQHF.

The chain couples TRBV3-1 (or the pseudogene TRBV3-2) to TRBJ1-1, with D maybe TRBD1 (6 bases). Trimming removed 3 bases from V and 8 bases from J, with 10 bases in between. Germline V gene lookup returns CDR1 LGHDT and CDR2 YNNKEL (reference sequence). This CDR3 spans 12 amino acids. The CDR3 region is CASSHSGTEAFF. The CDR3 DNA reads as TGTGCCAGCAGCCACTCCGGGACAGAAGCTTTCTTT.